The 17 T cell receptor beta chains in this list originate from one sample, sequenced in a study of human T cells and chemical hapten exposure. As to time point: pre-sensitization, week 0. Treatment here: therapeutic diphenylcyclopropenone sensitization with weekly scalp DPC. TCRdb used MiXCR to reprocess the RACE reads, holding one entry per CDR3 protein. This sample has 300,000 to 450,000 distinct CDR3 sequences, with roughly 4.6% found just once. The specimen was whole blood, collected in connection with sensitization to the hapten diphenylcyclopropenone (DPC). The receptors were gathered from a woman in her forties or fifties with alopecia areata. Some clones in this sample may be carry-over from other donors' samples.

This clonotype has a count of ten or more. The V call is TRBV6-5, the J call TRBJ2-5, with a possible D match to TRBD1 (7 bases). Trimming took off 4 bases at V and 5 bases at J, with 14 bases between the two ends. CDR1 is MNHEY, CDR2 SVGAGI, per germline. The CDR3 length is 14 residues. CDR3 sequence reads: CASSFSTGRETQYF. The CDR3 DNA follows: TGTGCCAGCAGTTTCTCGACAGGGAGGGAGACCCAGTACTTC.

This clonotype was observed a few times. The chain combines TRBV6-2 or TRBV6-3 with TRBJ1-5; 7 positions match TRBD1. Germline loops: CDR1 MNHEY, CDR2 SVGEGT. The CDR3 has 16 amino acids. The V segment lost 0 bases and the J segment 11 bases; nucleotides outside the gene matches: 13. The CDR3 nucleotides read TGTGCCAGCAGTTACTCAGACAGGACAGGTTCAAGGGCCCAGCATTTT. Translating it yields CASSYSDRTGSRAQHF.

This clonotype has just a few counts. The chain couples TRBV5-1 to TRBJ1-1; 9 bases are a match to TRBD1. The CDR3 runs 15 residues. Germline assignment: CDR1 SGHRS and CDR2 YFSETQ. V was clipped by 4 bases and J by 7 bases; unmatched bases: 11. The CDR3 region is CASSPSGQGVGEAFF. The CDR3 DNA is TGCGCCAGCAGCCCATCGGGACAGGGAGTAGGTGAAGCTTTCTTT.

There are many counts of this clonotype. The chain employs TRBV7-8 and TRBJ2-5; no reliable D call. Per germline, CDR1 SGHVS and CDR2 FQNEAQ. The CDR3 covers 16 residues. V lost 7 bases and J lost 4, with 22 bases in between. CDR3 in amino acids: CASNEGLDFVRETQYF. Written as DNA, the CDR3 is TGTGCCAGCAACGAAGGTCTAGATTTCGTTCGAGAGACCCAGTACTTC.

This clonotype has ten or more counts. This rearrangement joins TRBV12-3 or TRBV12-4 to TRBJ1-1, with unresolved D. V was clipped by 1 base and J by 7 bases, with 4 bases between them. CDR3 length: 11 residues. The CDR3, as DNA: TGTGCCAGCAGTTTAGGGTATGAAGCTTTCTTT. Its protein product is CASSLGYEAFF.

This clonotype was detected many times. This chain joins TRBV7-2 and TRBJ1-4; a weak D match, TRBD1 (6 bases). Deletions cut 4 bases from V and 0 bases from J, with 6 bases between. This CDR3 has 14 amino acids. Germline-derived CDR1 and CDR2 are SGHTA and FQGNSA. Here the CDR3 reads CASSYRATNEKLFF. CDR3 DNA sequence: TGTGCCAGCAGCTACAGGGCAACTAATGAAAAACTGTTTTTT.

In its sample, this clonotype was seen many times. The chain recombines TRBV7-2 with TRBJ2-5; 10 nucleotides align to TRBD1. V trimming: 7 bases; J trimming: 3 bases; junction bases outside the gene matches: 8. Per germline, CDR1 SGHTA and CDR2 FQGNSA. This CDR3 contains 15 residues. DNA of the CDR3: TGTGCCAGCAATGACAGGGGGCGACTCGAAGAGACCCAGTACTTC. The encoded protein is CASNDRGRLEETQYF.

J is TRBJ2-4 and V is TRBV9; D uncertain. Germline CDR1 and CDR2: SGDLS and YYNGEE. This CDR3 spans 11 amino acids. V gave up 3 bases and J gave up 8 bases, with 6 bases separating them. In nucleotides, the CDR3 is TGTGCCAGCAGCGATAGTTACATTCAGTACTTC. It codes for CASSDSYIQYF.

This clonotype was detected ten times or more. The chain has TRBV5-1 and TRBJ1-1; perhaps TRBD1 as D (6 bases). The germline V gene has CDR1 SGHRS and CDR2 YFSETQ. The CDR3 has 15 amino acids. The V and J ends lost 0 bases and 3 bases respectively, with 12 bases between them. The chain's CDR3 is CASSLETGAYTEAFF. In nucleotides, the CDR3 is TGCGCCAGCAGCTTGGAAACGGGGGCATACACTGAAGCTTTCTTT.

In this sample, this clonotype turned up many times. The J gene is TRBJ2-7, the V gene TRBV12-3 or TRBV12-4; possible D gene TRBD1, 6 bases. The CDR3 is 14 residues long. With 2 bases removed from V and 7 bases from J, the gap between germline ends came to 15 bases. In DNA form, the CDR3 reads TGTGCCAGCAGTTTACCTGGGACACCGGGGGAGCAGTACTTC. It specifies CASSLPGTPGEQYF.

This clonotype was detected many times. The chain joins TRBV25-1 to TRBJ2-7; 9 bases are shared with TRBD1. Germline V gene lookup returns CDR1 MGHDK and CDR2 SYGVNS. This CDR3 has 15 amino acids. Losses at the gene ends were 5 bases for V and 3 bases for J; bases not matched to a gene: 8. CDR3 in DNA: TGTGCCAGCAGTACAGGACAGGGGATCCTCTACGAGCAGTACTTC. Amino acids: CASSTGQGILYEQYF.

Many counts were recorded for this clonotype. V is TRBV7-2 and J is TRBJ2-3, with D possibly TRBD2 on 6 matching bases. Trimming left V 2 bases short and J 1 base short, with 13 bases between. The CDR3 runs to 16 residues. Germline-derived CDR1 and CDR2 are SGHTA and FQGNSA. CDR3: CASSLFGGIGTDTQYF. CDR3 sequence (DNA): TGTGCCAGCAGCTTATTCGGGGGAATCGGCACAGATACGCAGTATTTT.

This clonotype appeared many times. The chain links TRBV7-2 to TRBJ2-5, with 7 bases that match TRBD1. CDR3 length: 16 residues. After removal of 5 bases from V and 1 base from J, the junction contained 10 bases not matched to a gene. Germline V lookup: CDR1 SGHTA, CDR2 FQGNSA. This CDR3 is CASSPLGQVLQETQYF. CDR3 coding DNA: TGTGCCAGCAGCCCCTTAGGACAGGTCCTCCAAGAGACCCAGTACTTC.

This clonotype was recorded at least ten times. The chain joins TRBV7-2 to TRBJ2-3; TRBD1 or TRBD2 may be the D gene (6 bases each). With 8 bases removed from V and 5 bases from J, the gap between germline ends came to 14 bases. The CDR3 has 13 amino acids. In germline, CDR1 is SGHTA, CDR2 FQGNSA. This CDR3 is CASYEGGGDTQYF. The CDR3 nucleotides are TGTGCCAGCTACGAGGGGGGTGGAGATACGCAGTATTTT.

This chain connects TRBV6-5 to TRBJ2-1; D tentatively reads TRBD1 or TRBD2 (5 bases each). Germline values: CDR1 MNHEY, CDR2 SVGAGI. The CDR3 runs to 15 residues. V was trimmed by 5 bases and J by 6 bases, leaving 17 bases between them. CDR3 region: CASSRDLVFPNEQFF. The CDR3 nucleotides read TGTGCCAGCAGTCGGGACCTAGTTTTTCCCAATGAGCAGTTCTTC.

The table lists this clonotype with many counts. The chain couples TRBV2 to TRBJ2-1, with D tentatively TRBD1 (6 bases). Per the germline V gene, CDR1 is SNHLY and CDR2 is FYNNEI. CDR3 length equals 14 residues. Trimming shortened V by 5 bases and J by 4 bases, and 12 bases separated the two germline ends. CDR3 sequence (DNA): TGTGCCAGCAGTCTGACAGGACAATACAATGAGCAGTTCTTC. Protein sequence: CASSLTGQYNEQFF.

In DNA form, the CDR3 reads TGTGCCACCAGCGGAAGACTAGCGGAATACGATGAGCAGTTCTTC. This encodes CATSGRLAEYDEQFF. The chain carries TRBV15 and TRBJ2-1; TRBD2 aligns across 9 bases. The CDR3 length is 15 residues. Germline trimming cut 5 bases from V and 8 bases from J; bases unmatched to any gene: 10. The germline CDR1 and CDR2 sequences are LNHNV and YYDKDF (reference sequence). Filled out from reference TRBV15 and TRBJ2-1, the complete variable domain reads DAMVIQNPRYQVTQFGKPVTLSCSQTLNHNVMYWYQQKSSQAPKLLFHYYDKDFNNEADTPDNFQSRRPNTSFCFLDIRSPGLGDTAMYLCATSGRLAEYDEQFFGPGTRLTVL.